The sequence of this T cell receptor beta chain was determined in a study of shared clonotypes between healthy human individuals. Some clones are missing from TCRdb's copy, which holds only in-frame ones; the method was immunoSEQ multiplex PCR. The sample carries about 700,000 clones, under 95% recorded once. Naivety among CD8 cells was defined by CD45RO negativity and positive CCR7 selection, thereby excluding terminally differentiated effector memory CD45RA+ cells. Healthy HIV-negative adults without recent acute infections or vaccinations served as donors. Adult Caucasians living in Nashville, Tennessee made up all of the donors. Points from the study as a whole: What rarefaction showed was incomplete sorted-subset sequencing despite large depth.

Trimming cost V 2 bases and J 4 bases, with 15 bases left between them. The germline V gene has CDR1 MNHNS and CDR2 SASEGT. The CDR3 spans 16 residues. As for this clone: Antigen specificity is unknown.

The rearrangement joins TRBV6-1 to TRBJ1-3; D call uncertain. The sequence came from a man younger than 40 in good health. Source material: naive CD8+ T cells sorted from blood. CDR3: CASSESEWTVGNTIYF. The CDR3 DNA sequence: TGTGCCAGCAGTGAATCGGAATGGACCGTAGGAAACACCATATATTTT.